The 9 T cell receptor beta chains given below trace back to one sample, sequenced in a study of T cell changes during pregnancy in multiple sclerosis. TCRdb keeps only in-frame clones here, not all; method: immunoSEQ multiplex PCR. Of approximately 37,000 clones listed, 80% to 95% are singletons. The sequences come from CD4+ T cells from peripheral blood mononuclear cells, collected in the third trimester of pregnancy. These receptors all stem from a female donor in good health, enrolled as a control in a pregnancy study.

V is TRBV7-2 and J is TRBJ2-1; the D gene is possibly TRBD2 (7 bases). CDR1 is SGHTA and CDR2 is FQGNSA in the germline V gene. The CDR3 extends over 16 amino acids. The V end was cut by 1 base, the J end by 8 bases, with 18 bases between. CDR3 DNA sequence: TGTGCCAGCAGCTTAGGTACAGGGAGGGGGTGGTATGAGCAGTTCTTC. Amino acids: CASSLGTGRGWYEQFF.

This clone occurred a few times. This sequence joins TRBV27 and TRBJ1-3, with D possibly TRBD1 on 5 matching bases. Germline V CDR1 and CDR2: MNHEY, SMNVEV (reference sequence). The CDR3 consists of 17 residues. Trimming cost V 2 bases and J 0 bases, with 14 bases left between them. The CDR3 reads CASSLGPPGGSGNTIYF. Here the CDR3 DNA reads TGTGCCAGCAGTTTAGGGCCTCCCGGGGGCTCTGGAAACACCATATATTTT.

The chain recombines TRBV5-1 with TRBJ2-5; 7 nucleotides agree with TRBD1. V shed 4 bases and J 5 bases; nucleotides not matched to a gene: 11. Per germline, CDR1 SGHRS and CDR2 YFSETQ. The CDR3 totals 15 residues. CDR3 sequence reads: CASSKIQQGYETQYF. DNA of the CDR3: TGCGCCAGCAGCAAGATCCAACAGGGGTACGAGACCCAGTACTTC.

Concerning this clone itself: Other DNA sequences within the sample encode an identical CDR3. For the CDR3, the DNA is TGTGCCAGTAGTGGACTAGCGGGAGTGGCAGATACGCAGTATTTT. Translation: CASSGLAGVADTQYF. The chain has TRBV19 and TRBJ2-3; TRBD2 matches 13 bases. Germline CDR1 is LNHDA and CDR2 is SQIVND (reference sequence). The CDR3 loop spans 15 amino acids. V dropped 5 bases and J dropped 4; count of bases not matched to a gene: 3.

The gene calls are TRBV9 and TRBJ1-2; 11 bases are shared with TRBD1. The CDR3 is 18 residues long. V lost 3 bases and J lost 1; bases outside the gene matches: 11. Germline-derived CDR1 and CDR2 are SGDLS and YYNGEE. CDR3 sequence: CASSANPGQGVDNYGYTF. The CDR3 bases are TGTGCCAGCAGCGCTAACCCGGGACAGGGGGTAGATAACTATGGCTACACCTTC. The whole variable domain, filled in from reference TRBV9 and TRBJ1-2, reads DSGVTQTPKHLITATGQRVTLRCSPRSGDLSVYWYQQSLDQGLQFLIQYYNGEERAKGNILERFSAQQFPDLHSELNLSSLELGDSALYFCASSANPGQGVDNYGYTFGSGTRLTVV.

CDR3 nucleotides: TGTGCCAGCAGCTTAAGGTCTAGCAGCCCCACAGATACGCAGTATTTT. It encodes CASSLRSSSPTDTQYF. This chain uses TRBV11-1 with TRBJ2-3; maybe TRBD2 (5 bases). CDR1 SGHAT and CDR2 FQDESV come from the germline V gene (reference sequence). The CDR3 length is 16 residues. V lost 2 bases, J lost 2 bases, and 14 bases lay in between.

This chain uses TRBV28 with TRBJ2-1; D might be TRBD1 (6 bases). This CDR3 spans 11 amino acids. The germline V gene encodes CDR1 MDHEN and CDR2 SYDVKM. V was shortened by 5 bases and J by 13 bases, with 12 bases between the two germline ends. In DNA form, the CDR3 reads TGTGCCAGCAGTCACACAGGGTCACAGTTCTTC. It specifies CASSHTGSQFF.

This chain uses TRBV7-9 with TRBJ1-3; D might be TRBD1 (6 bases). CDR1 and CDR2 from the germline V gene are SEHNR and FQNEAQ (reference sequence). The germline V and J ends were trimmed by 4 bases and 4 bases, with 20 bases remaining between them. This CDR3 region has 17 residues. The CDR3 nucleotides read TGTGCCAGCAGCTACCCAATTTGGGGGCTTGAAGGAAACACCATATATTTT. It yields the protein CASSYPIWGLEGNTIYF.

This chain joins TRBV5-1 and TRBJ2-1; 8 bases fit TRBD2. Trimming took 4 bases from V and 8 from J; bases not matched to a gene: 5. This CDR3 contains 13 residues. CDR1 SGHRS and CDR2 YFSETQ come from the germline V gene. Written as DNA, the CDR3 is TGCGCCAGCAGCCCGACAGCGGGGGATGAGCAGTTCTTC. Its protein product is CASSPTAGDEQFF.